A single sample is the source of the 22 T cell receptor beta chains below, sequenced in a study of control samples from healthy donors and cancer patients. Only in-frame clones appear in the TCRdb table, and some are missing; sequencing was by immunoSEQ multiplex PCR. Of more than 65,000 clones in the sample, roughly 89% were seen once. The sample taken for sequencing was PBMCs. The receptors were gathered from a woman aged 55-75 years with head and neck cancer.

This chain links TRBV11-1 with TRBJ2-5; a possible D gene is TRBD1 (6 bases). This CDR3 comprises 16 residues. The ends were cut back, 1 base at V and 2 bases at J, with 14 bases in the middle. Germline values: CDR1 SGHAT, CDR2 FQDESV (reference sequence). CDR3: CASSLVGLGAQETQYF. CDR3 sequence (DNA): TGTGCCAGCAGCTTAGTAGGCCTGGGGGCACAAGAGACCCAGTACTTC.

The genes are TRBV2 and TRBJ2-3; D ambiguous. Per the germline V gene, CDR1 is SNHLY and CDR2 is FYNNEI. The V end lost 11 bases, the J end lost 2 bases, and 17 bases lay between the germline ends. The CDR3 covers 14 residues. The CDR3 protein is CAHERQLDTDTQYF. CDR3 in DNA: TGTGCCCACGAACGACAACTGGACACAGATACGCAGTATTTT.

The chain employs TRBV9 and TRBJ1-2; TRBD1 might be the D (5 bases). Trimming stripped 0 bases from V and 1 base from J, with 10 bases between. This CDR3 is built from 15 residues. Germline values: CDR1 SGDLS, CDR2 YYNGEE. CDR3 in DNA: TGTGCCAGCAGCGTAGCAGGGAATCTTAACTATGGCTACACCTTC. Encoded protein: CASSVAGNLNYGYTF.

This chain uses TRBV6-5 with TRBJ2-7; TRBD2 matches 8 bases. The germline gives CDR1 MNHEY, CDR2 SVGAGI. V shed 5 bases and J 0 bases; nucleotides not matched to a gene: 6. This CDR3 comprises 15 residues. This CDR3 reads CASSLLAGSSYEQYF. CDR3 coding DNA: TGTGCCAGCAGTCTCCTAGCGGGCAGCTCCTACGAGCAGTACTTC.

This chain uses TRBV5-6 with TRBJ2-7; 15 positions match TRBD2. The CDR3 is made up of 15 amino acids. Germline V CDR1 and CDR2: SGHDT, YYEEEE. The J segment lost 6 bases and the V segment lost 4 bases, leaving 5 bases of the junction unmatched. CDR3 bases: TGTGCCAGCAGCATAGGGACTAGCGGGAGGCTCGAGCAGTACTTC. It yields the protein CASSIGTSGRLEQYF.

The rearrangement joins TRBV9 to TRBJ2-5, with 13 positions matching TRBD2. V was pared by 2 bases and J by 0 bases, with 7 bases of the junction left unmatched. The CDR3 totals 18 residues. CDR1 and CDR2 (germline): SGDLS, YYNGEE. The CDR3 DNA reads as TGTGCCAGCAGCGTGGGGACTAGCGGGGACGTGTACCAAGAGACCCAGTACTTC. It encodes CASSVGTSGDVYQETQYF.

CDR3 DNA: TGTGCCAGCAGCCCGGGACTAGCGGGAGGGGCCCCGTCTCGGCAGTTCTTC. Translated: CASSPGLAGGAPSRQFF. The gene calls are TRBV5-4 and TRBJ2-1; 16 bases agree with TRBD2. This CDR3 comprises 17 residues. V lost 4 bases and J lost 12; bases outside the gene matches: 13. The germline V gene has CDR1 SGHNT and CDR2 YYREEE (reference sequence).

The sample holds one count of this clone. The rearrangement joins TRBV21-1 to TRBJ1-5. TRBV21-1 is termed a pseudogene. The CDR3 length is 13 residues. In nucleotides, the CDR3 is TGTGCCAGCAGTCACGGAGGTAATCAGCCCCAGCATTTT. It codes for CASSHGGNQPQHF.

The chain recombines TRBV29-1 with TRBJ1-5; D ambiguous. Germline V gene sequence: CDR1 SQVTM, CDR2 ANQGSEA. This CDR3 has 13 amino acids. Trimming shortened V by 7 bases and J by 5 bases, and 15 bases separated the two germline ends. The CDR3 DNA follows: TGCAGCGCCTTACCGTCTGGGGATCAGCCCCAGCATTTT. It specifies CSALPSGDQPQHF.

V is TRBV7-3 and J is TRBJ2-1; D is possibly TRBD1 or TRBD2 (5 bases each). Germline CDR1 is SGHTA and CDR2 is FQGTGA. The CDR3 covers 16 residues. Trimming pared 5 bases from V and 3 bases from J, leaving 17 bases between. The CDR3 sequence is CASSLAPGTNYNEQFF. In nucleotides, the CDR3 is TGTGCCAGCAGCCTCGCCCCCGGGACGAACTACAATGAGCAGTTCTTC.

This sequence joins TRBV29-1 and TRBJ2-7, with 8 bases identical to TRBD1. The trim removed 6 bases at V and 0 bases at J, leaving 7 bases unmatched. The CDR3 covers 14 residues. Germline-derived CDR1 and CDR2 are SQVTM and ANQGSEA. The CDR3 loop reads CSVHTGTGSYEQYF. The DNA for the CDR3 is TGCAGCGTGCATACCGGGACAGGCTCCTACGAGCAGTACTTC.

CDR3 coding DNA: TGTGCCAGCAGCTTCGGACTAGCGGGAGCCACAGATACGCAGTATTTT. Amino acids: CASSFGLAGATDTQYF. The rearrangement uses TRBV5-4 and TRBJ2-3, with 13 bases aligning to TRBD2. The germline V gene encodes CDR1 SGHNT and CDR2 YYREEE (reference sequence). Unmatched junction bases numbered 2, after V lost 2 bases and J lost 2 bases. This CDR3 spans 16 amino acids.

The V and J genes are TRBV7-8 and TRBJ2-7; 7 nucleotides align to TRBD2. Looked up from germline, CDR1 is SGHVS and CDR2 is FQNEAQ. After removal of 4 bases from V and 3 bases from J, the junction contained 9 bases not matched to a gene. This CDR3 spans 15 amino acids. CDR3 bases: TGTGCCAGCAGCTCCCTGGGGGGAGGGTACTACGAGCAGTACTTC. This encodes CASSSLGGGYYEQYF.

A note on this clone: A read error may produce the germline difference seen at one junction end. The rearrangement uses TRBV6-5 and TRBJ2-7, with D uncertain. Germline loops: CDR1 MNHEY, CDR2 SVGAGI. The CDR3 loop spans 11 amino acids. DNA for the CDR3: TGTGCCAGCAGTGACTCCCTCGAGCAGTACTTC. Amino acids: CASSDSLEQYF.

This sequence joins TRBV5-1 and TRBJ2-2, with D unclear. V was cut by 2 bases and J by 5 bases, with 7 bases left in between. Per germline, CDR1 SGHRS and CDR2 YFSETQ. CDR3 length: 13 residues. The CDR3 sequence is CASSFTITGELFF. Written as DNA, the CDR3 is TGCGCCAGCAGCTTTACTATAACCGGGGAGCTGTTTTTT.

The chain has TRBV7-3 and TRBJ2-5; the match to TRBD1 covers 8 bases. The V gene's germline CDR1 is SGHTA and CDR2 FQGTGA. The CDR3 consists of 15 residues. V shed 3 bases and J 5 bases; nucleotides not matched to a gene: 8. The CDR3 protein is CASSLQGAVTETQYF. The DNA for the CDR3 is TGTGCCAGCAGCTTGCAGGGGGCTGTGACGGAGACCCAGTACTTC. The full variable domain, with the rest looked up from reference TRBV7-3 and TRBJ2-5, is GAGVSQTPSNKVTEKGKYVELRCDPISGHTALYWYRQSLGQGPEFLIYFQGTGAADDSGLPNDRFFAVRPEGSVSTLKIQRTERGDSAVYLCASSLQGAVTETQYFGPGTRLLVL.

The chain is built from TRBV3-1 (or the pseudogene TRBV3-2) and TRBJ1-2; no firm D call. V lost 4 bases to trimming and J lost 2 bases, with 5 bases between them. Germline V gene lookup returns CDR1 LGHDT and CDR2 YNNKEL (reference sequence). This CDR3 is built from 12 residues. The CDR3, as DNA: TGTGCCAGCAGCCTACAGAACTATGGCTACACCTTC. Translation gives CASSLQNYGYTF.

The gene calls are TRBV27 and TRBJ2-7; 9 positions agree with TRBD2. Trimming removed 4 bases from V and 6 bases from J; junction bases left unmatched: 7. CDR3 size: 14 residues. The V gene's germline CDR1 is MNHEY and CDR2 SMNVEV (reference sequence). The CDR3 nucleotides read TGTGCCAGCAGTTCTAGCGGGATTTTAGGCGAGCAGTACTTC. This encodes CASSSSGILGEQYF.

This sequence joins TRBV5-5 and TRBJ2-1; 10 bases align to TRBD2. CDR3 length: 19 amino acids. The V and J ends lost 4 bases and 0 bases, in that order; junction bases with no gene match: 13. In germline, CDR1 is SGHKS, CDR2 YYEKEE (reference sequence). The CDR3 is CASSPEGLARRSSYNEQFF. Here the CDR3 DNA reads TGTGCCAGCAGCCCTGAGGGACTAGCGCGACGAAGCTCCTACAATGAGCAGTTCTTC.

This sequence joins TRBV19 and TRBJ2-7; 9 bases agree with TRBD1. The CDR3 loop spans 16 amino acids. From germline, CDR1 is LNHDA and CDR2 SQIVND (reference sequence). The V gene end was trimmed by 1 base and the J gene end by 2 bases; junction bases not matched to a gene: 6. CDR3 sequence (DNA): TGTGCCAGTAGTATAGGATTAGGGACAGGGACCTACGAGCAGTACTTC. This sequence encodes CASSIGLGTGTYEQYF.

The chain has TRBV11-2 and TRBJ2-1; 8 bases fit TRBD1. This CDR3 comprises 15 residues. The germline V gene has CDR1 SGHAT and CDR2 FQNNGV. The V segment lost 5 bases and the J segment 7 bases; nucleotides outside the gene matches: 10. The CDR3 sequence is CASSLRSGQDNEQFF. The CDR3 bases are TGTGCCAGCAGCCTTAGGTCGGGACAGGATAATGAGCAGTTCTTC.

V and J are TRBV4-2 and TRBJ2-1; D is perhaps TRBD2 (6 bases). Germline CDR1 and CDR2: LGHNA and YNFKEQ. V was clipped by 3 bases and J by 8 bases, with 14 bases between them. This CDR3 region has 14 residues. CDR3 loop: CASSQALTSDEQFF. The CDR3 DNA follows: TGTGCCAGCAGCCAGGCTTTGACTAGTGATGAGCAGTTCTTC.